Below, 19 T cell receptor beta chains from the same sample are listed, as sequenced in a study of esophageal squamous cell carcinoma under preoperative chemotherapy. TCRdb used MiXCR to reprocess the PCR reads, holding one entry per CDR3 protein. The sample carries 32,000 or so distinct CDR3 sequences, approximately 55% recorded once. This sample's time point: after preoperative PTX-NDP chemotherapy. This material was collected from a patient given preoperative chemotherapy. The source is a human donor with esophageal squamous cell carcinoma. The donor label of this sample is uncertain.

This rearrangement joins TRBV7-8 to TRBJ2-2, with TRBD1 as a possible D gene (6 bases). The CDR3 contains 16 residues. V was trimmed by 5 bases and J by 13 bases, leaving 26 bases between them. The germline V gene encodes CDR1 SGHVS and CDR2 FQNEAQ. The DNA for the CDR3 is TGTGCCAGCAGCCGCCTAGGGGGTGTAAACACCGGGACGCTGTTTTTT. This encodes CASSRLGGVNTGTLFF.

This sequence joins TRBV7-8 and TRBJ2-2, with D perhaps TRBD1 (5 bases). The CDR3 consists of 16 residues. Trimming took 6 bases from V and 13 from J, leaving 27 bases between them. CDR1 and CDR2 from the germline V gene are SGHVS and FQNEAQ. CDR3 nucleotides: TGTGCCAGCAGGGGCCTAGGGGCTGCAAGCACCGGTGCGCTGTTTTTT. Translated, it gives CASRGLGAASTGALFF.

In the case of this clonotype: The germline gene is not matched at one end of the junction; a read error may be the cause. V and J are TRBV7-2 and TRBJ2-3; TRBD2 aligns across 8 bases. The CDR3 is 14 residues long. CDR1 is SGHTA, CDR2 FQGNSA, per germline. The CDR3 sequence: CGSSGRGGTNTQYF. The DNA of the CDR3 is TGCGGCAGCAGCGGCCGGGGGGGCACAAATACGCAGTATTTC.

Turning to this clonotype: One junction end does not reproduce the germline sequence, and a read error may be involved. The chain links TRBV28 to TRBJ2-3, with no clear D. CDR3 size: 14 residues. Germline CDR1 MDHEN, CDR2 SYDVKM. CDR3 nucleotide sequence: TGTGCGGGCCTTGTGGTAGGTGACACAGATACGCAGTACTTT. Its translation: CAGLVVGDTDTQYF.

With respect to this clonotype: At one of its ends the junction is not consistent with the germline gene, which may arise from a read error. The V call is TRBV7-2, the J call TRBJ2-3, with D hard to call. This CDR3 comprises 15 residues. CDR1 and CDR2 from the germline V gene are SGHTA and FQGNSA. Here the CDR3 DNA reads TGTGCCCGGAGCTTCCTGGCTGTGAGCACAGATGCGCAGTATTTT. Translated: CARSFLAVSTDAQYF.

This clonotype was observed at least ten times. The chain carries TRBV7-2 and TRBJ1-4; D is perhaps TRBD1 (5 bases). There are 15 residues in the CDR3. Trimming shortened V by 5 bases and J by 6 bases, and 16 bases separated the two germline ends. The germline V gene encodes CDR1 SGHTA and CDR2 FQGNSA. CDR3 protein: CASSVGGTGDEKLFF. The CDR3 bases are TGTGCCAGCAGCGTAGGCGGGACCGGAGATGAAAAACTGTTTTTT.

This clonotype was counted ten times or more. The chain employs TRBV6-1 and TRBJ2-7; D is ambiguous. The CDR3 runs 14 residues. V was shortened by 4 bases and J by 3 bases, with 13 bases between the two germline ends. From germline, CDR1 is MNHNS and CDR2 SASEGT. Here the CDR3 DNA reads TGTGCCAGCAGTGCGACGTCGACAAGCTACGAGCAGTACTTC. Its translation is CASSATSTSYEQYF.

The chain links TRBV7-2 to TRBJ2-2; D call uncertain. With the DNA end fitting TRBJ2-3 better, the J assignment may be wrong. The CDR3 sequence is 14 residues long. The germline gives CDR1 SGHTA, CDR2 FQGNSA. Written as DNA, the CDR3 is TGTGCCAGCAGCTTCGAGCGAATCACCGAGGAGCAGTATTTT. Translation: CASSFERITEEQYF.

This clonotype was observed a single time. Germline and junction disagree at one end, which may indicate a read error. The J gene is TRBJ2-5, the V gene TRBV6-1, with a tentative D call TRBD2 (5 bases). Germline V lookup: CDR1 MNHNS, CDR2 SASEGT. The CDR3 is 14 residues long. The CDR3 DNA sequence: TGTGCGGGGAGTCCGGGCCGTGCCGAAGATACGCAGTACTTT. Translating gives CAGSPGRAEDTQYF.

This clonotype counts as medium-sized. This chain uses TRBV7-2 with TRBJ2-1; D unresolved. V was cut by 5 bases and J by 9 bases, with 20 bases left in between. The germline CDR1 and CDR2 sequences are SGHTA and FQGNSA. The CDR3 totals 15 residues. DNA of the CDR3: TGTGCCAGCAGCCCGACGGGTCCTTTAGTCCTTGAGCAGTTCTTC. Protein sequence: CASSPTGPLVLEQFF.

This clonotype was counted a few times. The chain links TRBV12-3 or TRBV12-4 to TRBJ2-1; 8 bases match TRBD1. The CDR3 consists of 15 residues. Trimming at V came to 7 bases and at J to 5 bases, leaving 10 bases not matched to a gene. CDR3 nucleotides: TGTGCCAGCAAGAGGGTGGACAGGGTGGACAATGAGCAGTTCTTC. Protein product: CASKRVDRVDNEQFF.

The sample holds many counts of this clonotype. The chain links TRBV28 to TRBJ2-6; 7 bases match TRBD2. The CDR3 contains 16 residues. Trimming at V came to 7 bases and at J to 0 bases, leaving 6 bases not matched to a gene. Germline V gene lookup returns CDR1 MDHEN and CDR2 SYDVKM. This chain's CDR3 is CASTGGVYSGANVLTF. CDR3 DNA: TGTGCCAGCACGGGGGGAGTTTACTCTGGGGCCAACGTCCTGACTTTC.

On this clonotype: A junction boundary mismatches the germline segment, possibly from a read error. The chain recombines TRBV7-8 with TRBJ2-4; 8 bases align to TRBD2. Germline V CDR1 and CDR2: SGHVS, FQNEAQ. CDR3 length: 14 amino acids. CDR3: CASSGGRGQEIQYF. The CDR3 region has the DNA TGTGCGAGCAGCGGGGGCCGTGGGCAAGAGATTCAGTACTTC.

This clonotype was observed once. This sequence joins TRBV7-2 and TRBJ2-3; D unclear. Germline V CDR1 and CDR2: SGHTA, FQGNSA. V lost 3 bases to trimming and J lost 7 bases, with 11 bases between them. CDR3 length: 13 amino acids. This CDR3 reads CASSFLRLNTQYF. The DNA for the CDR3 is TGTGCCAGCAGCTTCCTACGGCTAAATACGCAGTATTTT.

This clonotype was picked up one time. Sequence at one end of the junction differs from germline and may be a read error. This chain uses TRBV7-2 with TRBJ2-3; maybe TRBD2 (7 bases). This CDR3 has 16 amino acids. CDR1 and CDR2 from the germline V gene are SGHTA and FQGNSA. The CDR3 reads CASRGEGGGATDTQYF. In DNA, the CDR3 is TGTGCCAGCAGGGGGGAAGGGGGGGGCGCCACAGATACGCAGTATTTC.

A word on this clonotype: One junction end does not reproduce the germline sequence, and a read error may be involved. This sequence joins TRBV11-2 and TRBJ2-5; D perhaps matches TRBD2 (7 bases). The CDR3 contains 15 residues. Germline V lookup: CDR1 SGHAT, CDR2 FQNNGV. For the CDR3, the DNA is TGTGCCGGGGGGTTCGGGGGGCGTGATCGAGAGACGCAGTATTTC. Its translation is CAGGFGGRDRETQYF.

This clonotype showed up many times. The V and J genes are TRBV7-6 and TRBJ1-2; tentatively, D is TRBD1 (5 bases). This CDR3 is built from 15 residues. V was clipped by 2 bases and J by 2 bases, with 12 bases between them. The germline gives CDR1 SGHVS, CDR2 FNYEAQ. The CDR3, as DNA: TGTGCCAGCAGCTTAAATCAGGGCGGGAACTATGGCTACACCTTC. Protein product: CASSLNQGGNYGYTF. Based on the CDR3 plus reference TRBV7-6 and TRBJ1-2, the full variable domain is GAGVSQSPRYKVTKRGQDVALRCDPISGHVSLYWYRQALGQGPEFLTYFNYEAQQDKSGLPNDRFSAERPEGSISTLTIQRTEQRDSAMYRCASSLNQGGNYGYTFGSGTRLTVV.

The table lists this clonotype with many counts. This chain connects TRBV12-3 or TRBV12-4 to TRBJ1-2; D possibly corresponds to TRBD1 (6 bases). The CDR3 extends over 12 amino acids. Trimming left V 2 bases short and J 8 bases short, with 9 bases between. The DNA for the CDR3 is TGTGCCAGCAGTTTATCGACAGGAGGCTACACCTTC. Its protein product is CASSLSTGGYTF.

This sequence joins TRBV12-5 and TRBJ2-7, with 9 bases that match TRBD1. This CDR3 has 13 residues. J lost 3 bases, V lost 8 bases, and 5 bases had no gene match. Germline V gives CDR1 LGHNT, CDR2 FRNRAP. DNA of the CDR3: TGTGCTAGTAGGGGACAGGGACTCTACGAGCAGTACTTC. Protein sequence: CASRGQGLYEQYF.